Below, 27 T cell receptor beta chains from the same sample are listed, as sequenced in a study of beta chain features in type 1 diabetes. Their recognized antigens are unknown. Expressed TCRB transcripts were sequenced, since all the RNA that had been isolated was reverse transcribed. The repertoire was sequenced with immunoSEQ multiplex PCR; TCRdb's copy has only in-frame clones and lacks some. The top ten hold roughly 0.019% of the sample, which has 200,000 to 250,000 clones, 11% to 15% seen once. Overall study results and limits: Across all four CD4+ subsets, people with type 1 diabetes showed modestly shorter TCRB CDR3s.

Specimen: naive CD4+ T cells from blood. The receptors originated from a man in his thirties or forties with type 1 diabetes.

This clone showed up just a few times. The chain couples TRBV2 to TRBJ2-1, with 11 bases aligning to TRBD2. This CDR3 has 15 amino acids. Unmatched junction bases numbered 5, after V lost 6 bases and J lost 4 bases. The germline CDR1 and CDR2 sequences are SNHLY and FYNNEI. CDR3 nucleotides: TGTGCCAGCAGAGTACTAGCGGGGGCATACAATGAGCAGTTCTTC. Encoded protein: CASRVLAGAYNEQFF.

This chain connects TRBV2 to TRBJ2-7; 7 bases align to TRBD1. This CDR3 contains 13 residues. Germline CDR1 SNHLY, CDR2 FYNNEI. The V segment lost 10 bases and the J segment 2 bases; nucleotides outside the gene matches: 8. CDR3 loop: CATRTGTTYEQYF. CDR3 nucleotides: TGTGCCACGAGGACAGGAACAACCTACGAGCAGTACTTC.

This chain connects TRBV11-1 to TRBJ1-1, with 7 bases that match TRBD1. The CDR3 has 15 amino acids. J lost 2 bases, V lost 5 bases, and 8 bases had no gene match. CDR1 and CDR2 (germline): SGHAT, FQDESV (reference sequence). The CDR3 here is CASSHQGGPNTEAFF. DNA for the CDR3: TGTGCCAGCAGCCACCAGGGGGGACCCAACACTGAAGCTTTCTTT.

The chain couples TRBV2 to TRBJ2-7, with TRBD1 matching over 9 bases. In germline, CDR1 is SNHLY, CDR2 FYNNEI. The CDR3 runs to 15 residues. V lost 6 bases, J lost 1 base, and 7 bases stayed unmatched. The CDR3, as DNA: TGTGCCAGCAGACTAAGACAGGGGGTTTCCTACGAGCAGTACTTC. Residues: CASRLRQGVSYEQYF.

The rearrangement joins TRBV7-2 to TRBJ2-1, with 12 bases identical to TRBD2. Germline V CDR1 and CDR2: SGHTA, FQGNSA. Trimming took 2 bases from V and 1 from J; bases not matched to a gene: 6. CDR3 length equals 18 residues. CDR3 nucleotides: TGTGCCAGCAGCTTACTAGCGGGGGGGTCCGATTCCTACAATGAGCAGTTCTTC. Residues: CASSLLAGGSDSYNEQFF.

The chain links TRBV9 to TRBJ2-1, with 9 bases aligning to TRBD2. There are 15 residues in the CDR3. Trimming removed 3 bases from V and 8 bases from J; junction bases left unmatched: 9. CDR1 and CDR2 (germline): SGDLS, YYNGEE. The CDR3 nucleotides are TGTGCCAGCAGCGCCTCGGCGGGGGGGCATTATGAGCAGTTCTTC. This encodes CASSASAGGHYEQFF.

V is TRBV5-1 and J is TRBJ2-5, with 7 bases fitting TRBD1. The V and J ends lost 3 bases and 2 bases, in that order; junction bases with no gene match: 4. The V gene's germline CDR1 is SGHRS and CDR2 YFSETQ. The CDR3 runs to 14 residues. The DNA of the CDR3 is TGCGCCAGCAGCTCGGGACAGACTCAAGAGACCCAGTACTTC. Translating it yields CASSSGQTQETQYF.

The J gene is TRBJ1-3, the V gene TRBV6-6; no firm D call. Germline V lookup: CDR1 MNHNY, CDR2 SVGAGI (reference sequence). The V and J ends lost 0 bases and 0 bases respectively, with 6 bases between them. This CDR3 region has 15 residues. This chain's CDR3 is CASSYSPDSGNTIYF. The DNA of the CDR3 is TGTGCCAGCAGTTACTCGCCAGACTCTGGAAACACCATATATTTT.

The chain couples TRBV9 to TRBJ2-5, with TRBD2 matching 16 bases. The junction had 6 bases not matched to a gene; V was cut back by 2 bases and J by 5 bases. This CDR3 contains 17 residues. Germline V gene sequence: CDR1 SGDLS, CDR2 YYNGEE. The CDR3 loop reads CASSVGTSGGAWETQYF. CDR3 DNA sequence: TGTGCCAGCAGCGTTGGGACTAGCGGGGGGGCGTGGGAGACCCAGTACTTC. Together with reference TRBV9 and TRBJ2-5, the CDR3 gives the full variable domain: DSGVTQTPKHLITATGQRVTLRCSPRSGDLSVYWYQQSLDQGLQFLIQYYNGEERAKGNILERFSAQQFPDLHSELNLSSLELGDSALYFCASSVGTSGGAWETQYFGPGTRLLVL.

This clone showed up just a few times. The chain couples TRBV6-6 to TRBJ1-1, with 8 bases that match TRBD1. V gave up 6 bases and J gave up 2 bases; unmatched junction bases: 11. CDR1 is MNHNY and CDR2 is SVGAGI in the germline V gene (reference sequence). The CDR3 loop spans 16 amino acids. The CDR3, as DNA: TGTGCCAGCAGAAATGGACAGGGACGGGAAAACACTGAAGCTTTCTTT. It yields the protein CASRNGQGRENTEAFF.

This clone was observed a few times. The chain's CDR3 is CASARGGSEAFF. As DNA, the CDR3 is TGTGCCAGTGCCAGGGGTGGATCTGAAGCTTTCTTT. The gene calls are TRBV28 and TRBJ1-1, with a possible D match to TRBD1 (6 bases). Germline V gene lookup returns CDR1 MDHEN and CDR2 SYDVKM. CDR3 size: 12 residues. Trimming shortened V by 9 bases and J by 6 bases, and 14 bases separated the two germline ends.

This clone was counted a few times. This chain links TRBV9 with TRBJ2-7, with TRBD1 as a possible D gene (6 bases). The CDR3 has 14 residues. Trimming shortened V by 4 bases and J by 2 bases, and 13 bases separated the two germline ends. In germline, CDR1 is SGDLS, CDR2 YYNGEE. CDR3 in DNA: TGTGCCAGCAGCCGCAGACAGGTTACCTACGAGCAGTACTTC. It codes for CASSRRQVTYEQYF. Complete variable domain (other parts from reference TRBV9 and TRBJ2-7): DSGVTQTPKHLITATGQRVTLRCSPRSGDLSVYWYQQSLDQGLQFLIQYYNGEERAKGNILERFSAQQFPDLHSELNLSSLELGDSALYFCASSRRQVTYEQYFGPGTRLTVT.

This clone was seen a few times. The rearrangement links TRBV6-1 to TRBJ1-4; 9 nucleotides match TRBD1. The CDR3 sequence is 14 residues long. The V gene end was trimmed by 6 bases and the J gene end by 8 bases; junction bases not matched to a gene: 7. Germline loops: CDR1 MNHNS, CDR2 SASEGT. CDR3 region: CASSSGTGQEKLFF. The DNA of the CDR3 is TGTGCCAGCAGCTCCGGGACAGGGCAAGAAAAACTGTTTTTT.

The sample holds a few counts of this clone. The J gene is TRBJ2-1, the V gene TRBV4-1; perhaps TRBD2 as D (6 bases). The CDR3 spans 17 residues. Trimming took 4 bases from V and 8 from J, leaving 24 bases between them. Germline CDR1 is MGHRA and CDR2 is YSYEKL. CDR3 region: CASSRRIAASRGDEQFF. CDR3 in DNA: TGCGCCAGCAGCCGGAGAATAGCGGCCTCACGAGGTGATGAGCAGTTCTTC.

This clone was seen only a few times. CDR3 region: CSEDVRDRASYEQYF. In DNA, the CDR3 is TGCAGCGAGGACGTACGGGACAGGGCGTCCTACGAGCAGTACTTC. The V and J genes are TRBV29-1 and TRBJ2-7; TRBD1 matches at 9 bases. The CDR3 loop spans 15 amino acids. V dropped 7 bases and J dropped 1; count of bases not matched to a gene: 11. Germline CDR1 reads SQVTM; CDR2 reads ANQGSEA.

This clone appeared a few times. The V and J genes are TRBV6-5 and TRBJ2-1, with TRBD2 identical over 11 bases. CDR1 and CDR2 from the germline V gene are MNHEY and SVGAGI. This CDR3 contains 15 residues. Germline trimming cut 2 bases from V and 5 bases from J; bases unmatched to any gene: 2. CDR3 sequence reads: CASSYGTSGHNEQFF. CDR3 nucleotides: TGTGCCAGCAGTTACGGGACTAGCGGCCACAATGAGCAGTTCTTC.

This clone has a handful of counts. V usage is TRBV5-4 and J usage is TRBJ2-5, with no clear D. The CDR3 has 16 amino acids. Between the trimmed V and J ends, which lost 0 bases and 4 bases, there was a span of 16 bases. Germline V CDR1 and CDR2: SGHNT, YYREEE (reference sequence). CDR3 loop: CASSLASSRSGETQYF. The CDR3 region has the DNA TGTGCCAGCAGCTTGGCGAGTTCTCGCTCGGGAGAGACCCAGTACTTC.

This chain joins TRBV6-5 and TRBJ2-1; D is unresolved. The germline gives CDR1 MNHEY, CDR2 SVGAGI. The length of the CDR3 is 13 residues. The germline V and J ends were trimmed by 4 bases and 8 bases, with 12 bases remaining between them. CDR3 in DNA: TGTGCCAGCAGTTCCCCTTCCTCCCATGAGCAGTTCTTC. This codes for CASSSPSSHEQFF.

The chain couples TRBV7-6 to TRBJ2-1; the match to TRBD2 covers 10 bases. The CDR3 is 17 amino acids. Germline values: CDR1 SGHVS, CDR2 FNYEAQ. The V segment lost 2 bases and the J segment 3 bases; nucleotides outside the gene matches: 7. This CDR3 is CASSLQSGRAVYNEQFF. CDR3 coding DNA: TGTGCCAGCAGCTTACAAAGCGGGAGGGCCGTCTACAATGAGCAGTTCTTC. The full variable domain, in which reference TRBV7-6 and TRBJ2-1 provide the parts outside the CDR3, is GAGVSQSPRYKVTKRGQDVALRCDPISGHVSLYWYRQALGQGPEFLTYFNYEAQQDKSGLPNDRFSAERPEGSISTLTIQRTEQRDSAMYRCASSLQSGRAVYNEQFFGPGTRLTVL.

The rearrangement joins TRBV5-1 to TRBJ1-2; D perhaps matches TRBD1 (5 bases). The CDR3 consists of 12 residues. The V gene's germline CDR1 is SGHRS and CDR2 YFSETQ. The V end was cut by 4 bases, the J end by 7 bases, with 11 bases between. DNA of the CDR3: TGCGCCAGCAGCCGGGGGATAAGTGGCTACACCTTC. It translates to CASSRGISGYTF.

The rearrangement links TRBV2 to TRBJ1-2; possibly TRBD1 for D (5 bases). CDR1 is SNHLY, CDR2 FYNNEI, per germline. The CDR3 length is 15 residues. V was clipped by 7 bases and J by 4 bases, with 19 bases between them. The CDR3 DNA reads TGTGCCAGCAAGACAGAACAGCAGTATTCCTATGGCTACACCTTC. Protein: CASKTEQQYSYGYTF. Full variable domain (missing parts from reference TRBV2 and TRBJ1-2): EPEVTQTPSHQVTQMGQEVILRCVPISNHLYFYWYRQILGQKVEFLVSFYNNEISEKSEIFDDQFSVERPDGSNFTLKIRSTKLEDSAMYFCASKTEQQYSYGYTFGSGTRLTVV.

V gene TRBV5-1 combines with J gene TRBJ2-3; 7 bases map to TRBD2. Germline V CDR1 and CDR2: SGHRS, YFSETQ. There are 15 residues in the CDR3. V lost 4 bases and J lost 1; bases outside the gene matches: 6. This CDR3 reads CASSREGQGTDTQYF. The CDR3 nucleotides are TGCGCCAGCAGCAGGGAGGGCCAGGGCACAGATACGCAGTATTTT. The complete variable domain, with remaining parts taken from reference TRBV5-1 and TRBJ2-3, reads KAGVTQTPRYLIKTRGQQVTLSCSPISGHRSVSWYQQTPGQGLQFLFEYFSETQRNKGNFPGRFSGRQFSNSRSEMNVSTLELGDSALYLCASSREGQGTDTQYFGPGTRLTVL.

V gene TRBV10-3 combines with J gene TRBJ2-3; D possibly corresponds to TRBD1 (9 bases). This CDR3 comprises 18 residues. Trimming took off 2 bases at V and 4 bases at J, with 22 bases between the two ends. The germline V gene has CDR1 ENHRY and CDR2 SYGVKD. The CDR3 sequence is CAISESSGTGRSPDTQYF. The CDR3 nucleotides are TGTGCCATCAGTGAGAGTAGCGGGACAGGGAGGAGCCCAGATACGCAGTATTTT.

This clone was picked up a small number of times. V is TRBV7-2 and J is TRBJ1-6; TRBD1 is a possible D gene (6 bases). The CDR3 runs 13 residues. Germline lookup yields CDR1 SGHTA and CDR2 FQGNSA. Trimming took off 1 base at V and 8 bases at J, with 6 bases between the two ends. The CDR3 region has the DNA TGTGCCAGCAGCTTAGGGGGGCATTCACCCCTCCACTTT. It codes for CASSLGGHSPLHF.

This clone was counted a few times. V gene TRBV5-1 combines with J gene TRBJ2-1, with TRBD2 matching over 9 bases. CDR1 SGHRS and CDR2 YFSETQ come from the germline V gene. The CDR3 covers 16 residues. J lost 9 bases, V lost 1 base, and 11 bases had no gene match. The CDR3 loop reads CASSLRASGAGGEQFF. In DNA, the CDR3 is TGCGCCAGCAGCTTGCGGGCTAGCGGGGCTGGAGGTGAGCAGTTCTTC.

The rearrangement uses TRBV7-9 and TRBJ1-6; TRBD1 matches 7 bases. Per the germline V gene, CDR1 is SEHNR and CDR2 is FQNEAQ (reference sequence). The CDR3 totals 14 residues. J was trimmed by 8 bases and V by 7 bases; bases with no gene match: 8. CDR3 DNA: TGTGCCAGCAAGTCCGGGACAGCCGATTCACCCCTCCACTTT. It yields the protein CASKSGTADSPLHF. Filled out from reference TRBV7-9 and TRBJ1-6, the complete variable domain reads DTGVSQNPRHKITKRGQNVTFRCDPISEHNRLYWYRQTLGQGPEFLTYFQNEAQLEKSRLLSDRFSAERPKGSFSTLEIQRTEQGDSAMYLCASKSGTADSPLHFGNGTRLTVT.

The rearrangement joins TRBV5-1 to TRBJ2-5, with TRBD2 identical over 11 bases. Per germline, CDR1 SGHRS and CDR2 YFSETQ. CDR3 size: 17 residues. J lost 0 bases, V lost 3 bases, and 7 bases had no gene match. The CDR3 sequence is CASSSPLAGGHQETQYF. The DNA for the CDR3 is TGCGCCAGCAGCTCCCCTCTAGCGGGGGGCCACCAAGAGACCCAGTACTTC.